This is a list of T cell receptor beta chains from one sample in a study of T-cell reconstitution after alpha-beta-depleted transplantation in children. TCRdb re-called the PCR reads through MiXCR, storing one row per CDR3 protein. The data show 350,000 to 450,000 distinct CDR3 sequences, less than 15% seen once. The sequencing here drew on PBMCs, taken from the stem cell graft. These receptors all come from a human donor who donated a stem cell graft to a child with Fanconi anemia. CDR3s include the opening cysteine and the closing phenylalanine or tryptophan. D genes are given only for firm matches. Part of the rows lack a size; the others show once, few, many or a class for expanded clones.

j_call | clone_size | v_call | d_call | cdr3_aa | cdr3_nt
TRBJ1-1 | many | TRBV5-1 | NA | CASSLAAQNTEAFF | TGCGCCAGCAGCTTGGCGGCACAGAACACTGAAGCTTTCTTT
TRBJ1-1 | NA | TRBV20-1 | NA | CSARRGGNTEAFF | TGCAGTGCTCGACGAGGGGGGAACACTGAAGCTTTCTTT
TRBJ1-2 | NA | TRBV4-2 | NA | CASGGEGYTF | TGTGCCAGCGGGGGGGAAGGCTACACCTTC
TRBJ2-3 | many | TRBV12-3/TRBV12-4 | TRBD2 | CASSAGLNADTQYF | TGTGCCAGCAGTGCGGGACTAAACGCAGATACGCAGTATTTT
TRBJ1-4 | NA | TRBV7-2 | NA | CASSSRILATNEKLFF | TGTGCCAGCAGCTCCCGAATATTAGCAACTAATGAAAAACTGTTTTTT
TRBJ2-3 | NA | TRBV4-2 | TRBD2 | CASSQDASGGANTQYF | TGTGCCAGCAGCCAAGATGCTAGCGGGGGCGCGAATACGCAGTATTTT
TRBJ1-1 | NA | TRBV15 | NA | CATSRAGGAAFF | TGTGCCACCAGCAGGGCGGGGGGCGCGGCTTTCTTT
TRBJ2-7 | NA | TRBV12-3/TRBV12-4 | NA | CASSLNAPPSYEQYF | TGTGCCAGCAGTCTCAACGCCCCCCCCTCCTACGAGCAGTACTTC
TRBJ2-7 | many | TRBV6-2/TRBV6-3 | TRBD1 | CASSFKTGKGYEQYF | TGTGCCAGCAGTTTTAAGACAGGGAAAGGATACGAGCAGTACTTC
TRBJ1-1 | NA | TRBV20-1 | TRBD1 | CSVPGQPTRNTEAFF | TGCAGCGTGCCGGGACAGCCTACAAGGAACACTGAAGCTTTCTTT
TRBJ2-3 | NA | TRBV5-1 | TRBD2 | CASSPSGAYTDTQYF | TGCGCCAGCAGCCCGAGCGGGGCCTACACAGATACGCAGTATTTT
TRBJ1-5 | NA | TRBV18 | TRBD1 | CASSEGQGDNQPQHF | TGTGCCAGCTCCGAGGGACAGGGGGACAATCAGCCCCAGCATTTT
TRBJ2-1 | NA | TRBV6-2/TRBV6-3 | TRBD1 | CASRTTGGRYNEQFF | TGTGCCAGCAGGACGACAGGGGGCCGGTACAATGAGCAGTTCTTC
TRBJ2-3 | NA | TRBV29-1 | NA | CSVDSGDTQYF | TGCAGCGTAGACTCGGGAGATACGCAGTATTTT
TRBJ1-2 | NA | TRBV29-1 | TRBD1 | CSTRGHVDGYTF | TGCAGCACCAGGGGGCATGTGGATGGCTACACCTTC
TRBJ2-5 | many | TRBV29-1 | NA | CSVVGNGETQYF | TGCAGCGTTGTTGGGAATGGAGAGACCCAGTACTTC
TRBJ1-4 | many | TRBV5-1 | TRBD1 | CASSPTGQARFEKLFF | TGCGCCAGCAGCCCCACCGGACAGGCGCGATTTGAAAAACTGTTTTTT
TRBJ2-4 | few | TRBV7-8 | NA | CASSPTLAKNIQYF | TGTGCCAGCAGCCCTACCTTAGCCAAAAACATTCAGTACTTC
TRBJ2-1 | NA | TRBV6-4 | NA | CAKRGSRSYNEQFF | TGTGCCAAGAGGGGCAGTCGCTCCTACAATGAGCAGTTCTTC
TRBJ1-3 | few | TRBV6-1 | NA | CASSQGFPGNTIYF | TGTGCCAGCAGTCAGGGGTTCCCTGGAAACACCATATATTTT
TRBJ2-1 | few | TRBV7-2 | TRBD1 | CASRQQGGHYNEQFF | TGTGCCAGCAGACAACAGGGGGGACACTACAATGAGCAGTTCTTC
TRBJ2-2 | many | TRBV7-6 | NA | CASSFNRIETGELFF | TGTGCCAGCAGCTTCAACCGGATTGAGACCGGGGAGCTGTTTTTT
TRBJ2-5 | few | TRBV18 | TRBD2 | CASSPPGREGETQYF | TGTGCCAGCTCACCACCCGGGAGGGAAGGAGAGACCCAGTACTTC
TRBJ2-3 | NA | TRBV10-3 | NA | CAISMGRDDTQYF | TGTGCCATCAGCATGGGGAGAGATGATACGCAGTATTTT
TRBJ2-3 | few | TRBV20-1 | NA | CSAKEGSQYF | TGCAGTGCTAAGGAGGGCTCGCAGTATTTT
TRBJ2-2 | many | TRBV7-2 | NA | CASSLAQAGELFF | TGTGCCAGCAGCTTAGCGCAGGCCGGGGAGCTGTTTTTT
TRBJ1-4 | NA | TRBV6-1 | TRBD1 | CASSQRWTGEEKLFF | TGTGCCAGCAGCCAGAGGTGGACAGGGGAGGAAAAACTGTTTTTT
TRBJ2-5 | few | TRBV20-1 | NA | CSARDNRLGDQYF | TGCAGTGCTAGAGATAACCGACTTGGGGACCAGTACTTC
TRBJ1-3 | NA | TRBV4-2 | TRBD1 | CASSQDLIGTGNRNTIYF | TGTGCCAGCAGCCAAGATTTAATCGGGACAGGGAACCGAAACACCATATATTTT
TRBJ2-1 | few | TRBV11-2 | TRBD2 | CASSLEGLAGGSSYNEQFF | TGTGCCAGCAGCTTAGAGGGACTAGCGGGGGGGAGCTCCTACAATGAGCAGTTCTTC
TRBJ2-1 | many | TRBV7-9 | NA | CASSQGPRDNEQFF | TGTGCCAGCAGCCAGGGGCCTAGGGACAATGAGCAGTTCTTC
TRBJ2-3 | many | TRBV20-1 | TRBD2 | CSASLLAGGDVDTQYF | TGCAGTGCTAGTCTGCTAGCGGGGGGCGATGTAGATACGCAGTATTTT
TRBJ2-3 | NA | TRBV27 | NA | CASSPYFTDTQYF | TGTGCCAGCAGTCCCTATTTCACAGATACGCAGTATTTT
TRBJ2-1 | NA | TRBV20-1 | NA | CSARAGEYRNEQFF | TGCAGTGCTAGAGCCGGGGAGTATAGGAATGAGCAGTTCTTC
TRBJ2-2 | NA | TRBV15 | NA | CATSREGGANTGELFF | TGTGCCACCAGCAGAGAAGGCGGGGCGAACACCGGGGAGCTGTTTTTT
TRBJ2-7 | NA | TRBV10-2 | TRBD1 | CARQGREQYF | TGCGCCAGACAGGGGCGCGAGCAGTACTTC
TRBJ2-5 | NA | TRBV6-2/TRBV6-3 | NA | CASTTSRETQYF | TGTGCCAGCACGACCAGTCGGGAGACCCAGTACTTC
TRBJ1-5 | few | TRBV7-8 | NA | CASSSGRVAQPQHF | TGTGCCAGCAGCTCCGGGCGGGTGGCTCAGCCCCAGCATTTT
TRBJ1-2 | few | TRBV20-1 | NA | CSASMTAYGYTF | TGCAGTGCTAGTATGACAGCTTATGGCTACACCTTC
TRBJ2-4 | few | TRBV28 | TRBD2 | CASRAYSGGADIQYF | TGTGCCAGCAGAGCCTATAGCGGGGGGGCAGACATTCAGTACTTC
TRBJ2-1 | many | TRBV7-3 | NA | CASSVLPSTGNEQFF | TGTGCCAGCAGCGTATTACCCTCCACAGGCAATGAGCAGTTCTTC
TRBJ1-1 | few | TRBV14 | NA | CASSLLGGRNTEAFF | TGTGCCAGCAGCCTCCTAGGGGGGCGGAACACTGAAGCTTTCTTT
TRBJ1-1 | many | TRBV7-2 | TRBD1 | CASSLGQYTEAFF | TGTGCCAGCAGCCTGGGACAGTACACTGAAGCTTTCTTT
TRBJ1-5 | few | TRBV11-2 | NA | CASSPKDSNQPQHF | TGTGCCAGCAGCCCAAAGGACAGCAATCAGCCCCAGCATTTT
TRBJ1-1 | many | TRBV28 | TRBD1 | CASSVTGQTNTEAFF | TGTGCCAGCAGTGTGACGGGACAGACGAACACTGAAGCTTTCTTT
TRBJ2-2 | many | TRBV6-5 | NA | CASSYAHGSGELFF | TGTGCCAGCAGTTACGCCCACGGGTCCGGGGAGCTGTTTTTT
TRBJ1-6 | NA | TRBV7-9 | NA | CASSLLQFNSPLHF | TGTGCCAGCAGCTTATTACAGTTCAATTCACCCCTCCACTTT
TRBJ1-3 | NA | TRBV6-5 | NA | CASSPDKRYSGNTIYF | TGTGCCAGCAGTCCCGACAAGCGATACTCTGGAAACACCATATATTTT
TRBJ2-1 | NA | TRBV12-3/TRBV12-4 | TRBD2 | CASSFMTSGNNEQFF | TGTGCCAGCAGTTTTATGACTAGCGGGAACAATGAGCAGTTCTTC
TRBJ1-2 | NA | TRBV3-1 | NA | CASSQDGTGYGYTF | TGTGCCAGCAGCCAAGATGGAACGGGTTATGGCTACACCTTC
TRBJ2-1 | NA | TRBV29-1 | NA | CSVETTAYNEQFF | TGCAGCGTTGAGACGACAGCTTACAATGAGCAGTTCTTC
TRBJ2-1 | NA | TRBV2 | NA | CASVYQEYENEQFF | TGTGCCAGCGTATATCAAGAGTACGAAAATGAGCAGTTCTTC
TRBJ1-6 | few | TRBV29-1 | NA | CSYRDDHNSPLHF | TGCAGCTACCGGGACGATCACAATTCACCCCTCCACTTT
TRBJ1-1 | many | TRBV6-1 | NA | CASSESLQNTEAFF | TGTGCCAGCAGTGAAAGCCTGCAGAACACTGAAGCTTTCTTT
TRBJ2-7 | few | TRBV20-1 | NA | CSAKEAAHLYEQYF | TGCAGTGCTAAGGAGGCAGCCCACTTATACGAGCAGTACTTC